The rows below give T cell receptor beta chains drawn from one sample of a study of cytomegalovirus exposure and HLA in healthy donors. Repertoires were generated with immunoSEQ multiplex PCR, while TCRdb's copy carries only in-frame clones and drops some. Seen here are about 200,000 clones, more than 65% observed once, and the top ten hold around an eighth. The material sequenced was PBMCs. All receptors derive from a woman aged 25 to 39 in good health and CMV-seropositive. The CDR3 runs from the conserved cysteine through the conserved F or W. The D gene is left open where the match is weak. Clone size is given for some rows only: seen once, a few or many times, or a class if the clone is expanded.

D | size | J | V | DNA | CDR3
- | - | TRBJ1-5 | TRBV6-1 | TGTGCCAGCAGTGATATGGTTACAGGGTTGCAGCCCCAGCATTTT | CASSDMVTGLQPQHF
- | once | TRBJ2-5 | TRBV6-5 | TGTGCCAGCAGTTACCAGCGTGGGGAGACCCAGTACTTC | CASSYQRGETQYF
- | - | TRBJ2-2 | TRBV27 | TGTGCCAGCAGTTCCACGGGACTTAACACCGGGGAGCTGTTTTTT | CASSSTGLNTGELFF
TRBD2 | - | TRBJ2-1 | TRBV27 | TGTGCCAGCAGTCTCGGGACTAGCGGTAATGAGCAGTTCTTC | CASSLGTSGNEQFF
- | - | TRBJ2-2 | TRBV5-1 | TGCGCCAGCAGCTCAACATGGAACACCGGGGAGCTGTTTTTT | CASSSTWNTGELFF
TRBD1 | - | TRBJ2-7 | TRBV30 | TGTGCCTGGACCGGGACAGGGTTCATCGGCGAGCAGTACTTC | CAWTGTGFIGEQYF
TRBD1 | - | TRBJ1-1 | TRBV5-1 | TGCGCCAGCAGCGTCGACAGGGCAGGAGCTTTCTTT | CASSVDRAGAFF
- | - | TRBJ1-2 | TRBV27 | TGTGCCAGCAGGATGGGACAAGGGGCCTTCTATGGCTACACCTTC | CASRMGQGAFYGYTF
TRBD1 | - | TRBJ1-1 | TRBV15 | TGTGCCACCAGCAGAGACAGACAGGGACCCCCTTCTGAAGCTTTCTTT | CATSRDRQGPPSEAFF
- | - | TRBJ1-4 | TRBV30 | TGTGCCTGGAGTGTACAAGGGACACAACTGTTTTTT | CAWSVQGTQLFF
TRBD1 | - | TRBJ1-1 | TRBV27 | TGTGCCAGCAGTCCCAGGACAGGGGTGAACACTGAAGCTTTCTTT | CASSPRTGVNTEAFF
- | - | TRBJ1-5 | TRBV5-6 | TGTGCCAGCAGCTTGTTACAGGTCCCTCAGCCCCAGCATTTT | CASSLLQVPQPQHF
TRBD1 | - | TRBJ2-7 | TRBV10-3 | TGTGCCATCAGAGACAGGGTCCCCTACGAGCAGTACTTC | CAIRDRVPYEQYF
- | - | TRBJ1-4 | TRBV6-5 | TGTGCCAGCAGGTTAAGGGGGACTAATGAAAAACTGTTTTTT | CASRLRGTNEKLFF
TRBD2 | - | TRBJ2-3 | TRBV2 | TGTGCCAGCACACCCGGGGGGGCCACAGATACGCAGTATTTT | CASTPGGATDTQYF
- | - | TRBJ1-1 | TRBV29-1 | TGCAGCGTTGTACCAGGGATGAACACTGAAGCTTTCTTT | CSVVPGMNTEAFF
- | - | TRBJ1-2 | TRBV20-1 | TGCAGTGCATATCCGGGCTACACCTTC | CSAYPGYTF
- | - | TRBJ2-7 | TRBV4-1 | TGCGCCAGCAGCCTAGAAGGGACTTACGAGCAGTACTTC | CASSLEGTYEQYF
TRBD1 | - | TRBJ2-7 | TRBV4-1 | TGCGCCAGCAGCCGCCTGGGGACAGGCTATTCCTACGAGCAGTACTTC | CASSRLGTGYSYEQYF
TRBD2 | - | TRBJ2-3 | TRBV5-6 | TGTGCCAGTACCGCTAGCGGGAGTTTTGGCACAGATACGCAGTATTTT | CASTASGSFGTDTQYF
- | - | TRBJ2-1 | TRBV5-6 | TGTGCCAGCACCGTGGTGGGAGGCTCCTACAATGAGCAGTTCTTC | CASTVVGGSYNEQFF
- | - | TRBJ1-2 | TRBV7-6 | TGTGCCAGCAGCTTATCTCCAGGGTCTGGCTACACCTTC | CASSLSPGSGYTF
- | - | TRBJ1-2 | TRBV5-1 | TGCGCCAGCAGCTTTGGGGGGACGTATGGCTACACCTTC | CASSFGGTYGYTF
TRBD1 | few | TRBJ1-1 | TRBV7-9 | TGTGCCACCGGGACAGGGGGCACTGAAGCTTTCTTT | CATGTGGTEAFF
TRBD1 | - | TRBJ2-7 | TRBV2 | TGTGCCAGCAGTGTGAGGACAGGGGCCTACGAGCAGTACTTC | CASSVRTGAYEQYF
TRBD2 | - | TRBJ2-3 | TRBV29-1 | TGCAGCGTCACTAGCGGGAGACCAGATACGCAGTATTTT | CSVTSGRPDTQYF
- | - | TRBJ2-7 | TRBV2 | TGTGCCAGCAGTAAGGACAGAGCCTACTGGGACGGGGAGCAGTACTTC | CASSKDRAYWDGEQYF
- | - | TRBJ1-2 | TRBV4-1 | TGCGCCAGCAGCCAAGAAGTAGGCAGGGAATGGGATGGCTACACCTTC | CASSQEVGREWDGYTF
TRBD2 | - | TRBJ2-7 | TRBV6-1 | TGTGCCAGCAGTGAACTAGCGGGACTTAAGATCTACGAGCAGTACTTC | CASSELAGLKIYEQYF
- | - | TRBJ2-1 | TRBV2 | TGTGCCAGCAGCCCACTCACTAGCTCCTACAATGAGCAGTTCTTC | CASSPLTSSYNEQFF
TRBD1 | - | TRBJ1-1 | TRBV27 | TGTGCCAGCAGCGACAGGGCGAACACTGAAGCTTTCTTT | CASSDRANTEAFF
TRBD2 | - | TRBJ2-5 | TRBV4-1 | TGCGCCAGCAGCCAAGACCCTAGCGGGAGGGCCGGGGAGACCCAGTACTTC | CASSQDPSGRAGETQYF
TRBD1 | - | TRBJ1-2 | TRBV4-1 | TGCGCCAGCAGCCAGACAGGGGACTATGGCTACACCTTC | CASSQTGDYGYTF
- | - | TRBJ2-1 | TRBV9 | TGTGCCAGCAGCGCGCGGAGGGGGGGACCGACCTACAATGAGCAGTTCTTC | CASSARRGGPTYNEQFF
TRBD2 | - | TRBJ2-3 | TRBV4-1 | TGCGCCAGCAGCCCCCTGCTAGCGGGATACACAGATACGCAGTATTTT | CASSPLLAGYTDTQYF
TRBD1 | - | TRBJ2-7 | TRBV15 | TGTGCCACCAGCAGGGACCGACAGGGTCTGGGGCTCGAGCAGTACTTC | CATSRDRQGLGLEQYF
- | - | TRBJ1-3 | TRBV9 | TGTGCCAGCAGCGGACGGGGTGGTGGAAACACCATATATTTT | CASSGRGGGNTIYF
TRBD1 | - | TRBJ1-2 | TRBV5-6 | TGTGCCAGCAGCTACACAGGGGGAATATCCTATGGCTACACCTTC | CASSYTGGISYGYTF
- | - | TRBJ1-2 | TRBV5-4 | TGTGCCAGCAGCTCCCCGGGGGGGGTAAGAGGTGGCTACACCTTC | CASSSPGGVRGGYTF
- | - | TRBJ1-3 | TRBV15 | TGTGCCACCAGCAGAGGGGGGCGGACTGGAAACACCATATATTTT | CATSRGGRTGNTIYF
- | - | TRBJ1-1 | TRBV2 | TGTGCCACCGGACTGAGGAACACTGAAGCTTTCTTT | CATGLRNTEAFF
TRBD2 | few | TRBJ2-1 | TRBV9 | TGTGCCAGCAGCGTGGGGACTATCAATGAGCAGTTCTTC | CASSVGTINEQFF
TRBD1 | - | TRBJ1-2 | TRBV28 | TGTGCCAGCAGTTTGATTAACCCCAACAGGGGGGAGGGCTACACCTTC | CASSLINPNRGEGYTF
- | many | TRBJ1-1 | TRBV20-1 | TGCAGTGCTAGTAGGAACACTGAAGCTTTCTTT | CSASRNTEAFF
TRBD2 | - | TRBJ2-7 | TRBV18 | TGTGCCAGCGGGGTAGCGGGAGACGAGCAGTACTTC | CASGVAGDEQYF
- | few | TRBJ2-7 | TRBV10-1 | TGCGCCAGCAGTATTCTCTCCGAGCAGTACTTC | CASSILSEQYF
TRBD2 | - | TRBJ2-7 | TRBV5-4 | TGTGCCAGCAGCTCTGGACTAGCGGGAGGGCCTCACGCCCTCGAGCAGTACTTC | CASSSGLAGGPHALEQYF
TRBD2 | - | TRBJ2-1 | TRBV29-1 | TGCAGCGTTGGAGAACTAGCGGGAGTTCCCTACTACAATGAGCAGTTCTTC | CSVGELAGVPYYNEQFF
- | - | TRBJ1-2 | TRBV27 | TGTGCCAGCAGTTTAAGGGCAGGGTTGATGCCCTATGGCTACACCTTC | CASSLRAGLMPYGYTF
- | - | TRBJ2-3 | TRBV27 | TGTGCCAGCAGCCCGATCGATAGAGATACGCAGTATTTT | CASSPIDRDTQYF
TRBD2 | - | TRBJ2-3 | TRBV7-6 | TGTGCCAGCAAGGGACTAGCGGGAGGGCCAACAGATACGCAGTATTTT | CASKGLAGGPTDTQYF
TRBD1 | - | TRBJ1-5 | TRBV7-9 | TGTGCCAGCACCTACCCCGACAGGGACGATCAGCCCCAGCATTTT | CASTYPDRDDQPQHF